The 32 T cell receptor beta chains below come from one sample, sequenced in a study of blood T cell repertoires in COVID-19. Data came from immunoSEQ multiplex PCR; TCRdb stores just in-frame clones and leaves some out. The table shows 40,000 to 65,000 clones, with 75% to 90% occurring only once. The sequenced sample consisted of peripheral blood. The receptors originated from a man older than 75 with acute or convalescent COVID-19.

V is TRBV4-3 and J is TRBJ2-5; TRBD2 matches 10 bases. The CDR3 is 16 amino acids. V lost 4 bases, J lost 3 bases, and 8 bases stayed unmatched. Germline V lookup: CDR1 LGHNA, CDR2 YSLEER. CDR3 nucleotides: TGCGCCAGCAGCCCCCGGCCTAGCGGGGGTAAAGAGACCCAGTACTTC. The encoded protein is CASSPRPSGGKETQYF.

CDR3 in DNA: TGTGCCTGGAATAAAGTCGGGGGCAATCAGCCCCAGCATTTT. This gives the protein CAWNKVGGNQPQHF. The chain combines TRBV30 with TRBJ1-5; no firm D call. The CDR3 contains 14 residues. In germline, CDR1 is GTSNPN, CDR2 SVGIG (reference sequence). V dropped 4 bases and J dropped 2 bases, with 12 bases sitting between them.

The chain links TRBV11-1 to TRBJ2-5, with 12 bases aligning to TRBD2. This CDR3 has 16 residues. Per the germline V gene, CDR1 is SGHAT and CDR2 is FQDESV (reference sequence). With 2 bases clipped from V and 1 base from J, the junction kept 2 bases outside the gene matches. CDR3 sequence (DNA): TGTGCCAGCAGCTTAACTAGCGGGGGGCCCCAAGAGACCCAGTACTTC. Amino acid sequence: CASSLTSGGPQETQYF.

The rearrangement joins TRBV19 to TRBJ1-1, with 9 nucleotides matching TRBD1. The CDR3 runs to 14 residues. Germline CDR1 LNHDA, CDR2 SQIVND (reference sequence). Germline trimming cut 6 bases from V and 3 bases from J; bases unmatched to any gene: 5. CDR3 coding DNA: TGTGCCAGTAGGCGGGACAGGGAGTACACTGAAGCTTTCTTT. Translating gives CASRRDREYTEAFF.

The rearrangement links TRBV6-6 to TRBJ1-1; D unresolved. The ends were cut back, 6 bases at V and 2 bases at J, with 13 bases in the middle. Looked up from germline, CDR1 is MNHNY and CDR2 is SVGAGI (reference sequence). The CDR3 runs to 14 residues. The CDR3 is CASSKAGVNTEAFF. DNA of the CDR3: TGTGCCAGCAGCAAAGCCGGGGTTAACACTGAAGCTTTCTTT.

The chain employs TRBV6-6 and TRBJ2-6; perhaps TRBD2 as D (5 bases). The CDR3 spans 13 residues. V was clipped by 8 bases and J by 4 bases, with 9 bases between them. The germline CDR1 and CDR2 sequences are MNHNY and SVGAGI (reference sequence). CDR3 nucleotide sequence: TGTGCCAGCCTCTCGGGGGGGGCCAACGTCCTGACTTTC. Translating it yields CASLSGGANVLTF.

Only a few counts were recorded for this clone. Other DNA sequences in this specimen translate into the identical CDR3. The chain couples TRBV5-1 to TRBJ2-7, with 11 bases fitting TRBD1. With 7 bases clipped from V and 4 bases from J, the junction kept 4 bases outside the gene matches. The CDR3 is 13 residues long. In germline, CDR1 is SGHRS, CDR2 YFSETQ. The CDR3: CASRTGGGYEQYF. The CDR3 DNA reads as TGCGCCAGCCGGACAGGGGGCGGTTACGAGCAGTACTTC.

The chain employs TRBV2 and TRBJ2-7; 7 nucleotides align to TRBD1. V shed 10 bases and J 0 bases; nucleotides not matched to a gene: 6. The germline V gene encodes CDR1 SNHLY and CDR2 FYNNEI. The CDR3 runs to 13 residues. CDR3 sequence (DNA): TGTGCCAACCGGGACAGTAACTCCTACGAGCAGTACTTC. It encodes CANRDSNSYEQYF.

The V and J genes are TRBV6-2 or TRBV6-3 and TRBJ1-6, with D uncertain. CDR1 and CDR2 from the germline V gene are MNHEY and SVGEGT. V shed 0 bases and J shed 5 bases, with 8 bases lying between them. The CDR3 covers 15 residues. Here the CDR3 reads CASSYSIGDNSPLHF. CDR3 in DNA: TGTGCCAGCAGTTACTCGATAGGAGATAATTCACCCCTCCACTTT.

CDR3 residues: CAISESTREGREYTDTQYF. CDR3 nucleotide sequence: TGTGCCATCAGTGAGTCGACTCGGGAGGGCAGGGAATACACAGATACGCAGTATTTT. This rearrangement joins TRBV10-3 to TRBJ2-3; 8 bases agree with TRBD2. Germline CDR1 is ENHRY and CDR2 is SYGVKD. V shed 0 bases and J 2 bases; nucleotides not matched to a gene: 13. This CDR3 contains 19 residues.

The CDR3 spells CASTSGGAGNTIYF. CDR3 nucleotide sequence: TGTGCCAGCACCTCGGGGGGGGCTGGAAACACCATATATTTT. The chain employs TRBV6-6 and TRBJ1-3, with a tentative D call TRBD1 (5 bases). The CDR3 length is 14 residues. The V end lost 7 bases, the J end lost 2 bases, and 12 bases lay between the germline ends. In germline, CDR1 is MNHNY, CDR2 SVGAGI (reference sequence).

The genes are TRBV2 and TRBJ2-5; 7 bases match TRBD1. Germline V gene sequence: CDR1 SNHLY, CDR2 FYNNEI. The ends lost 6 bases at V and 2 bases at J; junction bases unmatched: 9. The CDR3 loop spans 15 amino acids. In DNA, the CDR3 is TGTGCCAGCAGCGCCCTGACAGGGATTCAAGAGACCCAGTACTTC. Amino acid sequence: CASSALTGIQETQYF.

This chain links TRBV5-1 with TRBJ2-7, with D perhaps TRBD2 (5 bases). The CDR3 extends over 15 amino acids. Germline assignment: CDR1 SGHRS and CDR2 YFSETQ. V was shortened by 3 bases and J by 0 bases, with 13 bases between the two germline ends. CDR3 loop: CASSSALGSSYEQYF. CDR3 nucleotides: TGCGCCAGCAGCTCTGCCCTTGGGAGCTCCTACGAGCAGTACTTC.

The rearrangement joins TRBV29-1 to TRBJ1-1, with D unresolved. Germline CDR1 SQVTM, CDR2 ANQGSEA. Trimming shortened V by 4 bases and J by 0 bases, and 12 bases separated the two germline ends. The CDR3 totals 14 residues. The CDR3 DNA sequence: TGCAGCGTTGGAACCCTCGGGATGAACACTGAAGCTTTCTTT. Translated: CSVGTLGMNTEAFF.

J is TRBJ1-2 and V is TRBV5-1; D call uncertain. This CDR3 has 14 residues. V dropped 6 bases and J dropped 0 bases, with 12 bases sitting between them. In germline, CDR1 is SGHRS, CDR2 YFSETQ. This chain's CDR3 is CASIQEPTNYGYTF. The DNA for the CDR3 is TGCGCCAGCATCCAGGAACCAACTAACTATGGCTACACCTTC.

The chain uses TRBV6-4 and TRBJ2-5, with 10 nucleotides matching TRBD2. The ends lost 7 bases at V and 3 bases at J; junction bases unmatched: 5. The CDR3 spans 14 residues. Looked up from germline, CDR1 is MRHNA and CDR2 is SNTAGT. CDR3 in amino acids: CASNPAGGKETQYF. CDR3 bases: TGTGCCAGCAACCCAGCGGGGGGGAAAGAGACCCAGTACTTC.

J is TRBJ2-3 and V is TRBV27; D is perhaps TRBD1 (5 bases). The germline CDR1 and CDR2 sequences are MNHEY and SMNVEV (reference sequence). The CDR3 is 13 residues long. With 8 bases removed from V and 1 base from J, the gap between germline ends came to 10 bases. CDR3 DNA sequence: TGTGCCAGCCAGGGTCTCGGCACAGATACGCAGTATTTT. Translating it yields CASQGLGTDTQYF.

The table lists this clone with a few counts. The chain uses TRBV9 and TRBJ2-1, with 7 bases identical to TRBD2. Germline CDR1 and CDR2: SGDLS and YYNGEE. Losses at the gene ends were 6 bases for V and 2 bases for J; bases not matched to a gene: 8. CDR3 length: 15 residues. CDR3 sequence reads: CASTRGGDPYNEQFF. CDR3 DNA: TGTGCCAGCACCCGTGGGGGGGATCCCTACAATGAGCAGTTCTTC.

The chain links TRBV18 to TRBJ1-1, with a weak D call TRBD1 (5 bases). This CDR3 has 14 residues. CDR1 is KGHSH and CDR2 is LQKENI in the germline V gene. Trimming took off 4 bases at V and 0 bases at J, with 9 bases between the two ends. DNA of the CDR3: TGTGCCAGCTCACTCACAGGATTGAACACTGAAGCTTTCTTT. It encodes CASSLTGLNTEAFF.

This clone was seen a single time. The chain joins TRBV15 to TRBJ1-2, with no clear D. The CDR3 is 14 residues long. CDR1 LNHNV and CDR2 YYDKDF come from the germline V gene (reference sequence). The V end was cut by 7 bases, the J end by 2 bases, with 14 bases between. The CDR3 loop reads CATTRMGRNYGYTF. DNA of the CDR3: TGTGCCACCACTAGGATGGGGAGGAACTATGGCTACACCTTC.

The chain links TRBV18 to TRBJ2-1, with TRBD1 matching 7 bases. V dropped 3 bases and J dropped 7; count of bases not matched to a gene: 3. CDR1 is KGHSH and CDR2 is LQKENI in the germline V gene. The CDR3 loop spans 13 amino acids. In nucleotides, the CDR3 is TGTGCCAGCTCACCCTGGGACAGTAATGAGCAGTTCTTC. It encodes CASSPWDSNEQFF.

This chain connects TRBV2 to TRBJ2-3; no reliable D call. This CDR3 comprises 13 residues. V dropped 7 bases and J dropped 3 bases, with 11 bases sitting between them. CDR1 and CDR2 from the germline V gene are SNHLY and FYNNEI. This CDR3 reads CASKSLTTDTQYF. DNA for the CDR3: TGTGCCAGCAAGTCCCTAACTACAGATACGCAGTATTTT.

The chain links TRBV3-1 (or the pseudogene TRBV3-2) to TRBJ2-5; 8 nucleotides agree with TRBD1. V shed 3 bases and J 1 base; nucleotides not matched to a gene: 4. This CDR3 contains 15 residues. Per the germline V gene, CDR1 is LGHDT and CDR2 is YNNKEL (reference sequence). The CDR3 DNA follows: TGTGCCAGCAGCCACAGGACAGGGCTCCAAGAGACCCAGTACTTC. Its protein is CASSHRTGLQETQYF.

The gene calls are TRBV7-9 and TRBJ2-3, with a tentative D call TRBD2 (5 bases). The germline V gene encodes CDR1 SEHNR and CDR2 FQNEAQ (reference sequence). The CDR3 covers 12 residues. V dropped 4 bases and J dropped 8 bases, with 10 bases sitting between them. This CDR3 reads CASSSDGLTQYF. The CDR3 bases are TGTGCCAGCAGCTCCGACGGACTTACGCAGTATTTT.

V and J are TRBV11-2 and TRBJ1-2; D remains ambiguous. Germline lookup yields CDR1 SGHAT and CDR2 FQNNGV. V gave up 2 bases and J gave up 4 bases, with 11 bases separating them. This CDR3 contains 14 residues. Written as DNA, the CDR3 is TGTGCCAGCAGCTTACAGGCTCAATCCTATGGCTACACCTTC. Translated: CASSLQAQSYGYTF.

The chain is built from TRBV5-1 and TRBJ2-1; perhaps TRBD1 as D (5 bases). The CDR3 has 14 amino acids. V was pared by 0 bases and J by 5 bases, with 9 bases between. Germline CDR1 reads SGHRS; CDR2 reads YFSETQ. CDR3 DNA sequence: TGCGCCAGCAGCTTGGGTAGGGGTAACAATGAGCAGTTCTTC. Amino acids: CASSLGRGNNEQFF.

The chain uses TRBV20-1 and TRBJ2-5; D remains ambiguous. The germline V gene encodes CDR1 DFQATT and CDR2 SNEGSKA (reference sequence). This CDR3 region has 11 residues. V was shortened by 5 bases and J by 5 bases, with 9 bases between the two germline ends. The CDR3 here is CSASIGETQYF. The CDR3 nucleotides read TGCAGTGCTTCCATCGGGGAGACCCAGTACTTC.

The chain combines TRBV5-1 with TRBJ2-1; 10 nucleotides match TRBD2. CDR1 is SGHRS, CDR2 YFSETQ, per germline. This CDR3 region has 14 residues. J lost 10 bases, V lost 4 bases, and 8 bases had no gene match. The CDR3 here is CASSPSGGAGEQFF. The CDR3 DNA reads TGCGCCAGCAGCCCAAGCGGGGGGGCCGGGGAGCAGTTCTTC.

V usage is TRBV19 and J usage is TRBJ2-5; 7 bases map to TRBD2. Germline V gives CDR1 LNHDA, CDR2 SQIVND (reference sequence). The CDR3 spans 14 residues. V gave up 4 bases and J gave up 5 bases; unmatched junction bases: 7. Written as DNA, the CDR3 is TGTGCCAGTAGTACCTCGGGGGGATACGAGACCCAGTACTTC. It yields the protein CASSTSGGYETQYF. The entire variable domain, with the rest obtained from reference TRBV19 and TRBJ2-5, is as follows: DGGITQSPKYLFRKEGQNVTLSCEQNLNHDAMYWYRQDPGQGLRLIYYSQIVNDFQKGDIAEGYSVSREKKESFPLTVTSAQKNPTAFYLCASSTSGGYETQYFGPGTRLLVL.

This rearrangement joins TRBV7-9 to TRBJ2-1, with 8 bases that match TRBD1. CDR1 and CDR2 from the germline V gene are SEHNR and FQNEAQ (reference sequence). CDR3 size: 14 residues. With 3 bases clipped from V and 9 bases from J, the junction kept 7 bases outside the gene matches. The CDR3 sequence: CASSFKDRASEQFF. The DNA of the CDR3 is TGTGCCAGCAGCTTCAAGGACAGGGCTAGTGAGCAGTTCTTC.

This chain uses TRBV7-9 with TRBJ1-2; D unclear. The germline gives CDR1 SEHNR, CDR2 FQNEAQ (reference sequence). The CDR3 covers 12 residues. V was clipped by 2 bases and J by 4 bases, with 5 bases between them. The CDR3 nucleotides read TGTGCCAGCAGCTTAAACGGCTATGGCTACACCTTC. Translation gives CASSLNGYGYTF.

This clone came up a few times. CDR3 nucleotides: TGCGCCAGCAGCTTGGAGGGGGCTCAGCCCCAGCATTTT. It encodes CASSLEGAQPQHF. The chain combines TRBV5-1 with TRBJ1-5; 7 bases fit TRBD1. CDR3 size: 13 residues. J gave up 6 bases and V 0 bases, and 0 bases lay outside the gene matches. The germline V gene has CDR1 SGHRS and CDR2 YFSETQ.